A selection of T cell receptor beta chains follows, all from one sample in a study of CD8+ T cells in alopecia areata. Assay used: immunoSEQ multiplex PCR; TCRdb lists only in-frame clones, some missing. Among 140,000 to 150,000 clones listed, around 50% were seen once. The sequenced sample was CD8+ T cells sorted from blood, obtained at week 4, from a patient treated with tofacitinib. The origin of the receptors is a human donor with alopecia areata. CDR3s include the opening cysteine and the closing phenylalanine or tryptophan. Each record gives: V gene, D gene, clone size, J gene, CDR3 protein, CDR3 DNA. A D gene is named only where the DNA matches it firmly. The size entry is marked missing in some rows and otherwise reads once, few, many or a size class.

TRBV4-2	TRBD2	NA	TRBJ2-3	CASSQGGEGADTQYF	TGTGCCAGCAGCCAAGGGGGGGAGGGCGCAGATACGCAGTATTTT
TRBV4-1	NA	once	TRBJ1-1	CASSPRGPNTEAFF	TGCGCCAGCAGCCCTAGGGGTCCTAACACTGAAGCTTTCTTT
TRBV29-1	TRBD1	few	TRBJ2-1	CSASGQWGDNEQFF	TGCAGCGCATCGGGACAGTGGGGAGACAATGAGCAGTTCTTC
TRBV7-9	NA	NA	TRBJ1-2	CASSSPRSGYTF	TGTGCCAGCAGCTCCCCTCGTAGTGGCTACACCTTC
TRBV27	TRBD2	NA	TRBJ2-7	CASSFRLAGGLRDEQYF	TGTGCCAGCAGTTTCAGGCTAGCGGGGGGTCTAAGGGACGAGCAGTACTTC
TRBV30	NA	NA	TRBJ2-5	CAWSAFGLPEGETQYF	TGTGCCTGGAGTGCATTCGGGCTCCCGGAGGGAGAGACCCAGTACTTC
TRBV27	TRBD1	few	TRBJ2-4	CASSLSGTGSNIQYF	TGTGCCAGCAGTTTATCAGGGACAGGTAGCAACATTCAGTACTTC
TRBV4-1	NA	NA	TRBJ2-3	CASSHVQVTEDTQYF	TGCGCCAGCAGCCATGTACAGGTGACGGAAGATACGCAGTATTTT
TRBV12-5	NA	NA	TRBJ2-5	CASGLVQYQETQYF	TGTGCTAGTGGTTTGGTACAGTACCAAGAGACCCAGTACTTC
TRBV7-2	TRBD1	NA	TRBJ2-2	CASSLGRGRGGELFF	TGTGCCAGCAGCTTAGGAAGGGGGCGAGGCGGGGAGCTGTTTTTT
TRBV30	NA	NA	TRBJ2-7	CAWSVESRGGYEQYF	TGTGCCTGGAGTGTAGAATCCAGGGGAGGTTACGAGCAGTACTTC
TRBV9	NA	NA	TRBJ2-3	CASSEAASSTDTQYF	TGTGCCAGCAGCGAGGCGGCGTCTAGCACAGATACGCAGTATTTT
TRBV7-9	NA	NA	TRBJ2-3	CASSPPGTRPTDTQYF	TGTGCCAGCAGTCCACCGGGCACCAGACCGACAGATACGCAGTATTTT
TRBV7-9	NA	NA	TRBJ2-1	CASSLSEQFF	TGTGCCAGCAGCTTGAGTGAGCAGTTCTTC
TRBV4-1	TRBD1	NA	TRBJ1-1	CASSQPGTGFWEAFF	TGCGCCAGCAGCCAGCCCGGGACAGGGTTCTGGGAAGCTTTCTTT
TRBV20-1	NA	NA	TRBJ2-5	CSVRGETQYF	TGCAGTGTACGCGGAGAGACCCAGTACTTC
TRBV30	TRBD1	NA	TRBJ1-2	CAWSLTGWDGYTF	TGTGCCTGGAGTCTGACAGGGTGGGATGGCTACACCTTC
TRBV9	TRBD2	NA	TRBJ2-7	CASSEYYGERELYEQYF	TGTGCCAGCAGCGAGTATTATGGGGAGCGGGAGCTCTACGAGCAGTACTTC
TRBV4-1	TRBD1	NA	TRBJ1-5	CASSQEMGQGAQHF	TGCGCCAGCAGCCAAGAGATGGGACAGGGGGCACAGCATTTT
TRBV5-6	NA	NA	TRBJ1-5	CASGFWGAFNQPQHF	TGTGCCAGCGGTTTTTGGGGGGCCTTCAATCAGCCCCAGCATTTT
TRBV30	NA	few	TRBJ1-1	CAWSVKNTEAFF	TGTGCCTGGAGTGTGAAAAACACTGAAGCTTTCTTT
TRBV7-8	NA	few	TRBJ1-2	CASSLVSQGYYTF	TGTGCCAGCAGCTTAGTCTCGCAGGGATACTACACCTTC
TRBV19	NA	NA	TRBJ1-5	CASSILPGGQPQHF	TGTGCCAGTAGTATACTACCTGGCGGGCAGCCCCAGCATTTT
TRBV25-1	NA	NA	TRBJ2-7	CASTGHSSYEQYF	TGTGCCAGCACAGGGCATAGCTCCTACGAGCAGTACTTC
TRBV30	TRBD2	few	TRBJ2-1	CAWRGGGPGQFF	TGTGCCTGGAGGGGCGGGGGGCCTGGGCAGTTCTTC
TRBV27	NA	NA	TRBJ2-3	CASKTHFRTDTQYF	TGTGCCAGCAAGACACATTTTCGAACAGATACGCAGTATTTT
TRBV6-4	NA	few	TRBJ1-1	CASSEYGEGTEAFF	TGTGCCAGCAGTGAATATGGCGAGGGGACTGAAGCTTTCTTT
TRBV9	TRBD2	NA	TRBJ2-7	CASSAYPSGEYEQYF	TGTGCCAGCAGCGCCTATCCTAGCGGGGAGTACGAGCAGTACTTC
TRBV5-1	NA	NA	TRBJ2-7	CASSSFGGDYEQYF	TGCGCCAGCAGCTCATTTGGGGGTGACTACGAGCAGTACTTC
TRBV29-1	NA	NA	TRBJ1-2	CSMTGRNFDGYTF	TGCAGTATGACAGGCAGGAATTTCGATGGCTACACCTTC
TRBV5-1	NA	once	TRBJ2-7	CASSYRGADEQYF	TGCGCCAGCAGTTACCGGGGGGCGGACGAGCAGTACTTC